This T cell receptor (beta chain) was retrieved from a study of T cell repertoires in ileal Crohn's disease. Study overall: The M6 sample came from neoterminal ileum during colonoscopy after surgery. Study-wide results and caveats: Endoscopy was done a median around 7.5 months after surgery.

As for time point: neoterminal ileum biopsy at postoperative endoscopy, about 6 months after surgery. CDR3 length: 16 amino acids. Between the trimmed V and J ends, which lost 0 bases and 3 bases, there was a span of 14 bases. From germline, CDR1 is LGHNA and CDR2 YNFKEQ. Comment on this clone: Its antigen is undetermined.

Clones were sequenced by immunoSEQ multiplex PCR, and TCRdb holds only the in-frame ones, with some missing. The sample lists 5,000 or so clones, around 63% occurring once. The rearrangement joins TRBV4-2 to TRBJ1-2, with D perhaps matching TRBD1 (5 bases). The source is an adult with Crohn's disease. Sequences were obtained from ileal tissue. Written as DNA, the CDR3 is TGTGCCAGCAGCCAAGAGGGGGAGGGCGTTTACTATGGCTACACCTTC. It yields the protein CASSQEGEGVYYGYTF.